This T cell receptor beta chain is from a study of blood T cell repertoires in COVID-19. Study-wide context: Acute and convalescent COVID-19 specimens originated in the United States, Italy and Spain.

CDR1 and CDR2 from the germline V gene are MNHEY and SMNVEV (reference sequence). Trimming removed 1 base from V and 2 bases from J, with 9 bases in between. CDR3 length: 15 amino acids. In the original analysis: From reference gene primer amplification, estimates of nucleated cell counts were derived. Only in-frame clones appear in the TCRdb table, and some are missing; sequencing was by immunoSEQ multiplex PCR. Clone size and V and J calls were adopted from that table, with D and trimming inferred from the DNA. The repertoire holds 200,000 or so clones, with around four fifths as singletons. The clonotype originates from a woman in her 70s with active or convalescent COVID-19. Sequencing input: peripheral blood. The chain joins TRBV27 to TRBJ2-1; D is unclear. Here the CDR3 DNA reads TGTGCCAGCAGTTTATTCAAGCCCGCCTACAATGAGCAGTTCTTC. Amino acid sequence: CASSLFKPAYNEQFF.